Described below is a single TCR beta chain sequence and its context. As yet, its antigen is unknown. These data belong to a study of cytomegalovirus exposure and HLA in healthy donors. About the study: A previous analysis identified approximately 110 million unique TCR beta sequences derived from approximately 190 million T cells. Among the approximately 410 genotyped donors, over 70% were placed in the Caucasian-associated ancestry cluster. Study-wide results and limits: In a later analysis, CMV-associated beta chains were mostly HLA-associated, it appeared.

The PCR ran on 60 Vbeta and 13 Jbeta primers. The table came from immunoSEQ multiplex PCR; TCRdb's copy has only in-frame clones and leaves some out. The data show 95,000 to 150,000 clones, around 80% seen once. Trimming cost V 3 bases and J 4 bases; bases outside gene matches: 1. Germline CDR1 reads SGHVS; CDR2 reads FNYEAQ. The CDR3 totals 14 residues. Source material: PBMCs. The receptor was derived from a female donor in good health and CMV-seropositive. This chain uses TRBV7-6 with TRBJ1-5, with 9 positions matching TRBD1. The CDR3: CASSLGTGNQPQHF. CDR3 nucleotide sequence: TGTGCCAGCAGCTTGGGGACAGGGAATCAGCCCCAGCATTTT. The whole variable domain, filled in from reference TRBV7-6 and TRBJ1-5, reads GAGVSQSPRYKVTKRGQDVALRCDPISGHVSLYWYRQALGQGPEFLTYFNYEAQQDKSGLPNDRFSAERPEGSISTLTIQRTEQRDSAMYRCASSLGTGNQPQHFGDGTRLSIL.